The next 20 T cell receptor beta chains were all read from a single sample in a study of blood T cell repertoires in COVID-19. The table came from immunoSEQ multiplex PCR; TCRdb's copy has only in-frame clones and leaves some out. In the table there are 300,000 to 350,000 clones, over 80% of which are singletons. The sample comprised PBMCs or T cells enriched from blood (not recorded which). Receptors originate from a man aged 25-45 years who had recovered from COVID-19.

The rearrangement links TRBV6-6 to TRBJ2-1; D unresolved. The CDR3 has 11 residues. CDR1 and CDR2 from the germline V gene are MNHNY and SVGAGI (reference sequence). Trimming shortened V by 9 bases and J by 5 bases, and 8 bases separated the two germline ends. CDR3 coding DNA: TGTGCCAGTAACAGAAACAATGAGCAGTTCTTC. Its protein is CASNRNNEQFF.

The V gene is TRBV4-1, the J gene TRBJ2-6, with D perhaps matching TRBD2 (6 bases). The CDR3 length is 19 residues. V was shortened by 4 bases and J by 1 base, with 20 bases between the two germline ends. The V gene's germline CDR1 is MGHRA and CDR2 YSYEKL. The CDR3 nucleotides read TGCGCCAGCAGCCCTGCGGGGCCACGGGCTAAATCTGGGGCCAACGTCCTGACTTTC. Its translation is CASSPAGPRAKSGANVLTF.

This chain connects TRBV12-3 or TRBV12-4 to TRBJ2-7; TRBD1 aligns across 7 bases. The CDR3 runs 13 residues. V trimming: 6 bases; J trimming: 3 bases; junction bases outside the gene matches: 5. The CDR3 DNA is TGTGCCAGCAGACTGGGACAGTTCTACGAGCAGTACTTC. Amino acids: CASRLGQFYEQYF.

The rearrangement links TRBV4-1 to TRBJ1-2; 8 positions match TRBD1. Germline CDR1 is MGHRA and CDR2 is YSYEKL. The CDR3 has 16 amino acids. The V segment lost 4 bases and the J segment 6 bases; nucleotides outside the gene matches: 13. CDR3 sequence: CASSRRSGQGENGYTF. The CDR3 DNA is TGCGCCAGCAGCCGGAGGTCCGGACAGGGTGAGAATGGCTACACCTTC.

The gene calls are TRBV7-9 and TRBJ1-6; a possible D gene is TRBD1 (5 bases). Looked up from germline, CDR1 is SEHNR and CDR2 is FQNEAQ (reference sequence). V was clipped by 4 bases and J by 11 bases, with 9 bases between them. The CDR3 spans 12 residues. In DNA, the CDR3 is TGTGCCAGCAGCTCGACAGTGCCACCCCTCCACTTT. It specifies CASSSTVPPLHF.

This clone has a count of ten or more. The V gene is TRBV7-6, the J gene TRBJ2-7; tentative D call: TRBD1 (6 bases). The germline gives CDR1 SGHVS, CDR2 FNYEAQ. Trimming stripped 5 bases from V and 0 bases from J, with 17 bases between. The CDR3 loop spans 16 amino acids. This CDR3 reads CASSNLPTGISYEQYF. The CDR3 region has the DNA TGTGCCAGCAGCAACCTGCCCACAGGGATCTCCTACGAGCAGTACTTC.

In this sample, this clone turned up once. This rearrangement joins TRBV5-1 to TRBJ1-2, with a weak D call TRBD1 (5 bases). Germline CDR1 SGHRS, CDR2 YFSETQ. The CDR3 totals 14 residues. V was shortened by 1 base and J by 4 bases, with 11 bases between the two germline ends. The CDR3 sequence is CASSLIVGAYGYTF. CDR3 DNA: TGCGCCAGCAGCTTGATAGTAGGGGCCTATGGCTACACCTTC. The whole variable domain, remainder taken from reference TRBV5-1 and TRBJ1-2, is KAGVTQTPRYLIKTRGQQVTLSCSPISGHRSVSWYQQTPGQGLQFLFEYFSETQRNKGNFPGRFSGRQFSNSRSEMNVSTLELGDSALYLCASSLIVGAYGYTFGSGTRLTVV.

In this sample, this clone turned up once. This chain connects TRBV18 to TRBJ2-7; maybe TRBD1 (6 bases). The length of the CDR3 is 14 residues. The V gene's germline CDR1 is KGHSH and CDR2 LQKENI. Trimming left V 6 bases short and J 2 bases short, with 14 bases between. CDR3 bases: TGTGCCAGCTCCCCCTTACAGGGTCCCTACGAGCAGTACTTC. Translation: CASSPLQGPYEQYF.

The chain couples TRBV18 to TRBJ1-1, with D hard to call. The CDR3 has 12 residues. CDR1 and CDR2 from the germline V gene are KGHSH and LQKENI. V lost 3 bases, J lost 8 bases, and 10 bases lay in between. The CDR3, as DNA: TGTGCCAGCTCACCGAGCAGCGGCGAAGCTTTCTTT. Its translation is CASSPSSGEAFF.

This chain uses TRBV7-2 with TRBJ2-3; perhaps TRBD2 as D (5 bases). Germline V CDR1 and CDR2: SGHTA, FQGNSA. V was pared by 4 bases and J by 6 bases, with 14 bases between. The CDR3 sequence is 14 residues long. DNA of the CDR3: TGTGCCAGCAGCTATCGGTCGCCGGGGGATACGCAGTATTTT. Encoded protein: CASSYRSPGDTQYF.

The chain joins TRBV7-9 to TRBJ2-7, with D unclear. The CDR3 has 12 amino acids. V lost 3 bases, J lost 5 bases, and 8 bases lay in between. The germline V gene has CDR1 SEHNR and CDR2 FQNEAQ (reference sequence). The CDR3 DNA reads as TGTGCCAGCAGCTTCGGAGAGCACGAGCAGTACTTC. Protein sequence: CASSFGEHEQYF. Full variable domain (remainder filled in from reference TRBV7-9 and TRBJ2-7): DTGVSQNPRHKITKRGQNVTFRCDPISEHNRLYWYRQTLGQGPEFLTYFQNEAQLEKSRLLSDRFSAERPKGSFSTLEIQRTEQGDSAMYLCASSFGEHEQYFGPGTRLTVT.

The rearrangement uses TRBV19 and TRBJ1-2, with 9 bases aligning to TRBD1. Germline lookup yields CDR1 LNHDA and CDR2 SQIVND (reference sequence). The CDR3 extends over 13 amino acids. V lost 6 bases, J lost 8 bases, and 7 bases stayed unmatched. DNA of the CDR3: TGTGCCAGTAGGACCCGGGACAGGGAGGGCTACACCTTC. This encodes CASRTRDREGYTF.

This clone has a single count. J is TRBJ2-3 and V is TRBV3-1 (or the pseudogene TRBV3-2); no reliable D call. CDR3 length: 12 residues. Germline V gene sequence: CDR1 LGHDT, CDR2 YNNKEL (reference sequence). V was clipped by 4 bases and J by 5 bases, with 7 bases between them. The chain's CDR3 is CASSRRRDTQYF. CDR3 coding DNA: TGTGCCAGCAGCCGCCGGAGAGATACGCAGTATTTT.

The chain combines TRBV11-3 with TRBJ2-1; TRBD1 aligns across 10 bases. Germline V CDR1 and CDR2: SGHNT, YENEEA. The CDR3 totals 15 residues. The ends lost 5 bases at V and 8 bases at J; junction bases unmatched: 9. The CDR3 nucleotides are TGTGCCAGCAGCCCCCGGGACAGGGGAAGCGATGAGCAGTTCTTC. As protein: CASSPRDRGSDEQFF. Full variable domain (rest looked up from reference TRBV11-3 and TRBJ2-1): EAGVVQSPRYKIIEKKQPVAFWCNPISGHNTLYWYLQNLGQGPELLIRYENEEAVDDSQLPKDRFSAERLKGVDSTLKIQPAELGDSAVYLCASSPRDRGSDEQFFGPGTRLTVL.

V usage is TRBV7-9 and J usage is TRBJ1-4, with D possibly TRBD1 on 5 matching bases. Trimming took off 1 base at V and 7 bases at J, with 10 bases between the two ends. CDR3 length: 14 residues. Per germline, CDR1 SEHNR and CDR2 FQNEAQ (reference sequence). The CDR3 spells CASSLGTIGEKLFF. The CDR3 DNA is TGTGCCAGCAGCTTAGGGACAATAGGTGAAAAACTGTTTTTT.

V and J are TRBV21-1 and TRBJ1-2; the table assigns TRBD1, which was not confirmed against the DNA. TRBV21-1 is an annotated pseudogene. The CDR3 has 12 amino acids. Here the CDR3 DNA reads TGTGCCAGCAGCAAACACAGGTATGGCTACACCTTC. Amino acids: CASSKHRYGYTF.

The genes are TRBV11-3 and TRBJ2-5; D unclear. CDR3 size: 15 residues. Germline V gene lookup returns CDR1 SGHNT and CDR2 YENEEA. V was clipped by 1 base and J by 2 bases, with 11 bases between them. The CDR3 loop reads CASSLGQTVQETQYF. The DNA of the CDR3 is TGTGCCAGCAGCTTAGGGCAAACAGTACAAGAGACCCAGTACTTC.

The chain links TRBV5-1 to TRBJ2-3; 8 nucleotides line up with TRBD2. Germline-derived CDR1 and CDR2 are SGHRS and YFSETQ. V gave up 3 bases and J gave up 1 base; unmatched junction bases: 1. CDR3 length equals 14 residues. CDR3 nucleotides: TGCGCCAGCAGCTCACTAGCGGGCACAGATACGCAGTATTTT. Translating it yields CASSSLAGTDTQYF. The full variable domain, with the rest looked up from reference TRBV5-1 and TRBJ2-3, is KAGVTQTPRYLIKTRGQQVTLSCSPISGHRSVSWYQQTPGQGLQFLFEYFSETQRNKGNFPGRFSGRQFSNSRSEMNVSTLELGDSALYLCASSSLAGTDTQYFGPGTRLTVL.

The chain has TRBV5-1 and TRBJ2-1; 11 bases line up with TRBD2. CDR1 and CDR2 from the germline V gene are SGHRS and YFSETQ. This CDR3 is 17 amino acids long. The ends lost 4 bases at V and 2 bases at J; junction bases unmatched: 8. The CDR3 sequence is CASSRDPGLAAYNEQFF. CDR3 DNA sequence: TGCGCCAGCAGCAGAGACCCGGGACTAGCGGCCTACAATGAGCAGTTCTTC. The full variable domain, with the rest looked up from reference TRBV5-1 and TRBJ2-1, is KAGVTQTPRYLIKTRGQQVTLSCSPISGHRSVSWYQQTPGQGLQFLFEYFSETQRNKGNFPGRFSGRQFSNSRSEMNVSTLELGDSALYLCASSRDPGLAAYNEQFFGPGTRLTVL.

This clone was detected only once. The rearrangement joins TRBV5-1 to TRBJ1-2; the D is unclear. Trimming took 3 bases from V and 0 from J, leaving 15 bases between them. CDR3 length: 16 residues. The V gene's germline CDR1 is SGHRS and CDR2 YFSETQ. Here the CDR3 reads CASSSGWVGTNYGYTF. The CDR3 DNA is TGCGCCAGCAGCTCGGGGTGGGTCGGGACTAACTATGGCTACACCTTC.